What follows are 14 T cell receptor beta chains derived from one specimen sequenced in a study of monozygotic twins with cystic fibrosis (dated by TCRdb to about 2021). The protocol used for the library was the immunoSEQ multiplex PCR assay. Here the immuneACCESS table is served through TCRdb, limited to in-frame sequences with V and J called. Missing clones are a known gap in these copies; in checked studies unresolved V genes cover under half, and the rest lacks a known reason. The sample profile shows under 20,000 clones; approximately 96% of them were found once. Approximately 2% of the sample is in the top ten clones. Sequenced material: blood. The receptor set was obtained from a woman in her thirties with cystic fibrosis.

This rearrangement joins TRBV5-4 to TRBJ2-2; either TRBD1 or TRBD2 may fit D (5 bases each). The germline CDR1 and CDR2 sequences are SGHNT and YYREEE (reference sequence). This CDR3 is 14 amino acids long. The ends were cut back, 3 bases at V and 5 bases at J, with 11 bases in the middle. This CDR3 reads CASSSDGATGELFF. The CDR3, as DNA: TGTGCCAGCAGCTCAGACGGGGCTACCGGGGAGCTGTTTTTT.

The V and J genes are TRBV20-1 and TRBJ1-1, with D uncertain. Deletions cut 3 bases from V and 7 bases from J, with 9 bases between. This CDR3 is built from 11 residues. Germline assignment: CDR1 DFQATT and CDR2 SNEGSKA (reference sequence). The CDR3, as DNA: TGCAGTGCTAGGTGGTCAAGTGAAGCTTTCTTT. Translating it yields CSARWSSEAFF.

This chain joins TRBV12-5 and TRBJ1-2; 7 bases map to TRBD1. CDR1 LGHNT and CDR2 FRNRAP come from the germline V gene. V shed 1 base, J shed 4 bases, and the junction held 6 bases outside the gene matches. The CDR3 is made up of 15 amino acids. The CDR3 region is CASGLGQGKVYGYTF. DNA for the CDR3: TGTGCTAGTGGTTTGGGACAGGGAAAAGTCTATGGCTACACCTTC.

The rearrangement joins TRBV4-3 to TRBJ2-3; D may be TRBD1 or TRBD2 (6 bases each). The germline gives CDR1 LGHNA, CDR2 YSLEER. Trimming removed 0 bases from V and 0 bases from J, with 10 bases in between. This CDR3 has 16 residues. Here the CDR3 reads CASSQDLGGSTDTQYF. The CDR3, as DNA: TGCGCCAGCAGCCAAGATTTGGGGGGCAGCACAGATACGCAGTATTTT.

This clone was seen once. Other DNA sequences in this specimen translate into the identical CDR3. The chain carries TRBV6-1 and TRBJ2-3; 10 bases line up with TRBD2. This CDR3 spans 15 amino acids. Germline V gives CDR1 MNHNS, CDR2 SASEGT. The V segment lost 0 bases and the J segment 6 bases; nucleotides outside the gene matches: 3. In DNA form, the CDR3 reads TGTGCCAGCAGTGAAGCAGCGGGGGGGCCGGATACGCAGTATTTT. Encoded protein: CASSEAAGGPDTQYF.

The chain recombines TRBV7-2 with TRBJ2-5; D call uncertain. Germline V gives CDR1 SGHTA, CDR2 FQGNSA. CDR3 size: 14 residues. The V and J ends lost 5 bases and 1 base respectively, with 11 bases between them. For the CDR3, the DNA is TGTGCCAGCAGCCCCGGACGGTTCCAAGAGACCCAGTACTTC. This gives the protein CASSPGRFQETQYF. The full variable domain, in which reference TRBV7-2 and TRBJ2-5 provide the parts outside the CDR3, is GAGVSQSPSNKVTEKGKDVELRCDPISGHTALYWYRQSLGQGLEFLIYFQGNSAPDKSGLPSDRFSAERTGGSVSTLTIQRTQQEDSAVYLCASSPGRFQETQYFGPGTRLLVL.

This clone was detected once. V gene TRBV6-5 combines with J gene TRBJ2-2; D unclear. This CDR3 spans 14 amino acids. Germline V CDR1 and CDR2: MNHEY, SVGAGI. Trimming removed 0 bases from V and 6 bases from J, with 8 bases in between. CDR3 region: CASSYSTRSGELFF. The DNA for the CDR3 is TGTGCCAGCAGTTACTCGACACGGTCCGGGGAGCTGTTTTTT.

The chain is built from TRBV7-9 and TRBJ2-1, with 7 bases lining up with TRBD1. V shed 4 bases and J 7 bases; nucleotides not matched to a gene: 13. CDR3 length equals 16 residues. From germline, CDR1 is SEHNR and CDR2 FQNEAQ (reference sequence). CDR3 loop: CASSYPTGDQANEQFF. CDR3 DNA: TGTGCCAGCAGCTACCCCACAGGGGATCAGGCAAATGAGCAGTTCTTC.

The chain uses TRBV7-6 and TRBJ1-3, with a tentative D call TRBD1 (5 bases). The V gene lost 5 bases and the J gene lost 0 bases, with 17 bases spanning the gap. There are 17 residues in the CDR3. From germline, CDR1 is SGHVS and CDR2 FNYEAQ. The CDR3 region has the DNA TGTGCCAGCAGCCTAGGGTGGGGCAGCGGCTCTGGAAACACCATATATTTT. Amino acid sequence: CASSLGWGSGSGNTIYF.

The chain couples TRBV5-5 to TRBJ2-3, with D perhaps TRBD1 (5 bases). The CDR3 runs 16 residues. Looked up from germline, CDR1 is SGHKS and CDR2 is YYEKEE (reference sequence). V was trimmed by 2 bases and J by 0 bases, leaving 13 bases between them. Written as DNA, the CDR3 is TGTGCCAGCAGCTTCGGCAGGGTCTCTAGCACAGATACGCAGTATTTT. It codes for CASSFGRVSSTDTQYF.

The chain joins TRBV7-2 to TRBJ1-6, with D hard to call. The CDR3 has 13 amino acids. The V and J ends lost 3 bases and 10 bases respectively, with 10 bases between them. CDR1 and CDR2 (germline): SGHTA, FQGNSA. The chain's CDR3 is CASSFPIGSPLHF. For the CDR3, the DNA is TGTGCCAGCAGCTTTCCTATTGGATCACCCCTCCACTTT. Together with reference TRBV7-2 and TRBJ1-6, the CDR3 gives the full variable domain: GAGVSQSPSNKVTEKGKDVELRCDPISGHTALYWYRQSLGQGLEFLIYFQGNSAPDKSGLPSDRFSAERTGGSVSTLTIQRTQQEDSAVYLCASSFPIGSPLHFGNGTRLTVT.

The J gene is TRBJ2-1, the V gene TRBV6-4, with D perhaps TRBD2 (5 bases). The germline CDR1 and CDR2 sequences are MRHNA and SNTAGT. The V and J ends lost 2 bases and 0 bases respectively, with 8 bases between them. The CDR3 totals 15 residues. The CDR3 DNA reads as TGTGCCAGCAGTGACGGAAGCGGCTCCTACAATGAGCAGTTCTTC. Residues: CASSDGSGSYNEQFF.

The count of this clone is one. The CDR3 is CASSPIGAGGQNEQFF. The DNA for the CDR3 is TGTGCCAGCTCACCAATAGGAGCGGGGGGGCAAAATGAGCAGTTCTTC. The chain couples TRBV18 to TRBJ2-1, with 10 positions matching TRBD2. The trim removed 2 bases at V and 7 bases at J, leaving 8 bases unmatched. Germline CDR1 KGHSH, CDR2 LQKENI. The CDR3 length is 16 residues.

This rearrangement joins TRBV2 to TRBJ1-1; the D gene is possibly TRBD1 (6 bases). This CDR3 is 16 amino acids long. Trimming took 1 base from V and 4 from J, leaving 16 bases between them. The germline V gene encodes CDR1 SNHLY and CDR2 FYNNEI. In nucleotides, the CDR3 is TGTGCCAGCAGTGAAGAAGCTCGGGGGCAGAGCACTGAAGCTTTCTTT. As protein: CASSEEARGQSTEAFF. The whole variable domain, remainder taken from reference TRBV2 and TRBJ1-1, is EPEVTQTPSHQVTQMGQEVILRCVPISNHLYFYWYRQILGQKVEFLVSFYNNEISEKSEIFDDQFSVERPDGSNFTLKIRSTKLEDSAMYFCASSEEARGQSTEAFFGQGTRLTVV.